The T cell receptor beta chain described here comes from a study of blood T cell repertoires in COVID-19. The method was immunoSEQ multiplex PCR; TCRdb's version includes in-frame clones alone and lacks a portion of them. The sample includes roughly 230,000 clones, 70% to 90% of them seen just once. Trimming took 10 bases from V and 7 from J, leaving 20 bases between them. This CDR3 has 14 residues. Germline V lookup: CDR1 MNHNY, CDR2 SVGAGI (reference sequence). Participants reported their clinical history, and cohort assignment relied on those reports. The chain carries TRBV6-6 and TRBJ1-5; D remains unclear. The sequence came from a woman aged 45-60 years who had been exposed to COVID-19. Sequenced sample: PBMCs or T cells enriched from blood (not recorded which). The CDR3: CATLPGSSGQPQHF. Here the CDR3 DNA reads TGTGCCACCTTACCCGGGAGTTCGGGGCAGCCCCAGCATTTT.